What follows are 32 T cell receptor beta chains derived from one specimen sequenced in a study of OX40 agonist ivuxolimab in advanced cancers. The repertoire was sequenced with immunoSEQ multiplex PCR; TCRdb's copy has only in-frame clones and lacks some. This table has around 80,000 clones, 80% to 95% appearing once. The specimen comprised CD4+ or CD8+ T cells sorted from blood, sampled in a trial of the OX40 agonist ivuxolimab. The source is an adult with an advanced solid tumor such as melanoma, head and neck, liver or kidney cancer.

Comments on this clone: A read error may produce the germline difference seen at one junction end. CDR3 bases: TGTGCCAGCAGCTTGGGACACCTCAATCAGCCCCAGCATTTT. This translates into CASSLGHLNQPQHF. The V call is TRBV5-3, the J call TRBJ1-5, with a weak D call TRBD1 (6 bases). TRBV5-3 carries the ORF label, with uncertain function. The CDR3 covers 14 residues.

The chain employs TRBV4-3 and TRBJ2-1, with 7 bases aligning to TRBD2. There are 16 residues in the CDR3. CDR1 is LGHNA and CDR2 is YSLEER in the germline V gene. Trimming cost V 3 bases and J 4 bases; bases outside gene matches: 9. The DNA for the CDR3 is TGCGCCAGCAGCCAGGGGGGGAGCGGCGGATACAATGAGCAGTTCTTC. Its translation is CASSQGGSGGYNEQFF.

V and J are TRBV7-9 and TRBJ2-5; D may be TRBD2 (6 bases). The germline V gene encodes CDR1 SEHNR and CDR2 FQNEAQ (reference sequence). Trimming removed 2 bases from V and 3 bases from J, with 10 bases in between. This CDR3 region has 14 residues. The CDR3 sequence is CASSLPGVEETQYF. The CDR3 region has the DNA TGTGCCAGCAGCTTACCGGGGGTCGAAGAGACCCAGTACTTC. The full variable domain, rest sourced from reference TRBV7-9 and TRBJ2-5, is DTGVSQNPRHKITKRGQNVTFRCDPISEHNRLYWYRQTLGQGPEFLTYFQNEAQLEKSRLLSDRFSAERPKGSFSTLEIQRTEQGDSAMYLCASSLPGVEETQYFGPGTRLLVL.

Details on this clone: Other DNA sequences of this sample code for an identical CDR3. V usage is TRBV4-1 and J usage is TRBJ2-7; D is perhaps TRBD1 or TRBD2 (6 bases each). Trimming took 0 bases from V and 4 from J, leaving 10 bases between them. Germline lookup yields CDR1 MGHRA and CDR2 YSYEKL. CDR3 length equals 14 residues. The CDR3 DNA is TGCGCCAGCAGCCAAGATCGAGGGGGGTACGAGCAGTACTTC. It translates to CASSQDRGGYEQYF.

This sequence joins TRBV4-1 and TRBJ2-5, with a tentative D call TRBD2 (5 bases). TRBJ2-7 matches the DNA end more closely, so the J call is doubtful. This CDR3 has 13 amino acids. The germline V gene has CDR1 MGHRA and CDR2 YSYEKL. CDR3 in DNA: TGCGCCAGCAGCCAGGGAGTGAACTACGAGCAGTACTTC. Protein product: CASSQGVNYEQYF.

This clone has just one count. The V and J genes are TRBV7-9 and TRBJ1-2; no clear D gene. Germline-derived CDR1 and CDR2 are SEHNR and FQNEAQ (reference sequence). The germline V and J ends were trimmed by 2 bases and 4 bases, with 8 bases remaining between them. This CDR3 spans 13 amino acids. The CDR3 loop is CASSLSDIYGYTF. The CDR3, as DNA: TGTGCCAGCAGCTTATCGGATATCTATGGCTACACCTTC.

This chain links TRBV9 with TRBJ2-5; 7 nucleotides agree with TRBD2. This CDR3 has 15 amino acids. Losses at the gene ends were 4 bases for V and 2 bases for J; bases not matched to a gene: 8. Germline V gives CDR1 SGDLS, CDR2 YYNGEE. Written as DNA, the CDR3 is TGTGCCAGCAGCTTGACTAGCTACCAACAAGAGACCCAGTACTTC. It translates to CASSLTSYQQETQYF.

This clone appeared a single time. The chain links TRBV5-7 to TRBJ1-2; the D is unclear. TRBV5-7 is an open reading frame, and its role is uncertain. The CDR3 contains 13 residues. Trimming left V 1 base short and J 4 bases short, with 8 bases between. CDR3 protein: CASSLRVPYGYTF. CDR3 bases: TGTGCCAGCAGCTTGAGAGTCCCCTATGGCTACACCTTC.

V is TRBV27 and J is TRBJ2-4; 7 bases match TRBD1. Trimming removed 6 bases from V and 3 bases from J; junction bases left unmatched: 8. This CDR3 has 15 amino acids. CDR1 is MNHEY and CDR2 is SMNVEV in the germline V gene (reference sequence). CDR3 sequence: CASSLIGQVKNIQYF. CDR3 in DNA: TGTGCCAGCAGCCTTATCGGACAGGTCAAAAACATTCAGTACTTC.

The J gene is TRBJ2-3, the V gene TRBV15; 7 bases map to TRBD1. This CDR3 is built from 14 residues. Unmatched junction bases numbered 4, after V lost 7 bases and J lost 0 bases. Germline lookup yields CDR1 LNHNV and CDR2 YYDKDF (reference sequence). The chain's CDR3 is CATNYRGSTDTQYF. The CDR3 nucleotides are TGTGCCACCAATTACAGGGGTAGCACAGATACGCAGTATTTT.

CDR3 nucleotides: TGTGCCAGCAGTTACTCGCCGCTCTCCTATAATTCACCCCTCCACTTT. This translates into CASSYSPLSYNSPLHF. The chain recombines TRBV6-6 with TRBJ1-6; D remains ambiguous. The germline V and J ends were trimmed by 0 bases and 0 bases, with 6 bases remaining between them. Germline loops: CDR1 MNHNY, CDR2 SVGAGI (reference sequence). The CDR3 is 16 residues long.

The gene calls are TRBV1 and TRBJ1-5; TRBD1, the table's D call, lacks a check against the DNA. TRBV1 is designated a pseudogene. This CDR3 has 18 amino acids. The DNA for the CDR3 is TGCACCGGGGCGCCGGGACAGGGGGAACTCTTTAGCAATCAGCCCCAGCATTTT. Translated: CTGAPGQGELFSNQPQHF.

The chain has TRBV27 and TRBJ1-6; D might be TRBD1 (6 bases). The CDR3 consists of 16 residues. The V gene's germline CDR1 is MNHEY and CDR2 SMNVEV (reference sequence). V lost 0 bases to trimming and J lost 0 bases, with 6 bases between them. CDR3 in amino acids: CASSLSDSSYNSPLHF. CDR3 coding DNA: TGTGCCAGCAGTTTATCGGACAGCTCCTATAATTCACCCCTCCACTTT.

The CDR3 DNA reads TGTGCCAGTAGACAGGGGATTTCTAGTTCACCCCTCCACTTT. Amino acids: CASRQGISSSPLHF. This chain uses TRBV13 with TRBJ1-6; 8 bases line up with TRBD1. The CDR3 is made up of 14 amino acids. V was clipped by 9 bases and J by 9 bases; unmatched bases: 10. The V gene's germline CDR1 is PRHDT and CDR2 FYEKMQ (reference sequence).

CDR3 in DNA: TGTGCCAGTATGATTGGGGGAGGCGTTCAGCCCCAGCATTTT. Amino acids: CASMIGGGVQPQHF. The chain uses TRBV19 and TRBJ1-5; D may be TRBD1 (5 bases). This CDR3 has 14 amino acids. The germline gives CDR1 LNHDA, CDR2 SQIVND (reference sequence). V was shortened by 7 bases and J by 6 bases, with 16 bases between the two germline ends.

This chain links TRBV2 with TRBJ2-7; 13 bases are shared with TRBD2. Germline values: CDR1 SNHLY, CDR2 FYNNEI. Germline trimming cut 2 bases from V and 2 bases from J; bases unmatched to any gene: 6. The CDR3 contains 17 residues. The CDR3 bases are TGTGCCAGCAGTGAATTTGGGACTAGCGGGGCCCCCTACGAGCAGTACTTC. This encodes CASSEFGTSGAPYEQYF. The variable domain in full, with the rest retrieved from reference TRBV2 and TRBJ2-7, is EPEVTQTPSHQVTQMGQEVILRCVPISNHLYFYWYRQILGQKVEFLVSFYNNEISEKSEIFDDQFSVERPDGSNFTLKIRSTKLEDSAMYFCASSEFGTSGAPYEQYFGPGTRLTVT.

Comments on this clone: The same CDR3 can be traced to other DNA sequences in this sample. The CDR3 reads CASGTGTGELFF. DNA for the CDR3: TGTGCCAGCGGAACAGGGACCGGGGAGCTGTTTTTT. The rearrangement links TRBV9 to TRBJ2-2, with D possibly matching TRBD1 (6 bases). The germline V and J ends were trimmed by 7 bases and 5 bases, with 9 bases remaining between them. The CDR3 has 12 residues. CDR1 and CDR2 from the germline V gene are SGDLS and YYNGEE.

A remark on this clone: Other nucleotide sequences from this sample produce the same CDR3. V is TRBV27 and J is TRBJ2-6; no clear D gene. With 3 bases removed from V and 0 bases from J, the gap between germline ends came to 0 bases. Germline V gene data show CDR1 as MNHEY and CDR2 as SMNVEV (reference sequence). This CDR3 has 13 residues. CDR3 DNA sequence: TGTGCCAGCAGTTTCTCTGGGGCCAACGTCCTGACTTTC. Translating it yields CASSFSGANVLTF.

The table lists this clone with a few counts. J is TRBJ1-5 and V is TRBV4-2; D uncertain. The V end was cut by 0 bases, the J end by 10 bases, with 4 bases between. Germline CDR1 reads LGHNA; CDR2 reads YNFKEQ. The CDR3 runs 11 residues. In DNA, the CDR3 is TGTGCCAGCAGCCAAGATGGACCCCAGCATTTT. Its translation: CASSQDGPQHF.

The V and J genes are TRBV4-2 and TRBJ2-3, with D tentatively TRBD1 or TRBD2 (5 bases each). V dropped 2 bases and J dropped 5 bases, with 14 bases sitting between them. CDR1 is LGHNA and CDR2 is YNFKEQ in the germline V gene. CDR3 size: 15 residues. CDR3 loop: CASSQLSGDVDTQYF. Written as DNA, the CDR3 is TGTGCCAGCAGCCAACTCTCTGGGGACGTAGATACGCAGTATTTT.

This rearrangement joins TRBV9 to TRBJ2-6; 8 nucleotides line up with TRBD2. In germline, CDR1 is SGDLS, CDR2 YYNGEE. Trimming cost V 3 bases and J 2 bases; bases outside gene matches: 7. The CDR3 is 17 residues long. The CDR3 is CASSEDAGGAGANVLTF. The CDR3 bases are TGTGCCAGCAGCGAAGATGCGGGGGGCGCTGGGGCCAACGTCCTGACTTTC.

V gene TRBV27 combines with J gene TRBJ1-5; the match to TRBD1 covers 8 bases. The CDR3 is 14 residues long. With V trimmed by 6 bases and J by 1 base, 2 bases remained unmatched. Germline CDR1 reads MNHEY; CDR2 reads SMNVEV (reference sequence). The CDR3 sequence: CASRQGVSNQPQHF. CDR3 nucleotides: TGTGCCAGCAGACAGGGGGTGAGCAATCAGCCCCAGCATTTT.

The sample holds one count of this clone. This chain connects TRBV27 to TRBJ2-7, with D perhaps TRBD1 (6 bases). The CDR3 loop spans 14 amino acids. The V and J ends lost 5 bases and 3 bases respectively, with 14 bases between them. The germline gives CDR1 MNHEY, CDR2 SMNVEV (reference sequence). The CDR3 DNA follows: TGTGCCAGCAGTCCCCTCCTGACAGGCTACGAGCAGTACTTC. Its protein product is CASSPLLTGYEQYF.

This chain uses TRBV4-3 with TRBJ1-3; D ambiguous. V was clipped by 0 bases and J by 0 bases, with 9 bases between them. This CDR3 has 16 amino acids. Germline V gene sequence: CDR1 LGHNA, CDR2 YSLEER. The CDR3 here is CASSQDWLDSGNTIYF. The CDR3 nucleotides are TGCGCCAGCAGCCAAGATTGGTTAGACTCTGGAAACACCATATATTTT.

The rearrangement links TRBV9 to TRBJ2-7; TRBD1 agrees at 11 bases. With 0 bases clipped from V and 10 bases from J, the junction kept 3 bases outside the gene matches. This CDR3 has 13 amino acids. The V gene's germline CDR1 is SGDLS and CDR2 YYNGEE. The CDR3 region has the DNA TGTGCCAGCAGCGTAGGGGACAGGGGGTTTCAGTACTTC. Encoded protein: CASSVGDRGFQYF.

J is TRBJ1-3 and V is TRBV19; 7 bases map to TRBD1. The junction had 9 bases not matched to a gene; V was cut back by 10 bases and J by 0 bases. Germline V gene lookup returns CDR1 LNHDA and CDR2 SQIVND (reference sequence). The CDR3 loop spans 15 amino acids. The CDR3 is CATNPTGDSGNTIYF. The CDR3 DNA reads as TGTGCCACCAATCCTACAGGGGACTCTGGAAACACCATATATTTT.

This chain joins TRBV19 and TRBJ1-1; D unresolved. The germline gives CDR1 LNHDA, CDR2 SQIVND (reference sequence). The ends were cut back, 5 bases at V and 4 bases at J, with 5 bases in the middle. This CDR3 has 11 amino acids. For the CDR3, the DNA is TGTGCCAGTAGTTGGGGCACTGAAGCTTTCTTT. Translated, it gives CASSWGTEAFF.

This chain links TRBV27 with TRBJ2-1; 10 positions match TRBD2. Trimming at V came to 6 bases and at J to 8 bases, leaving 10 bases not matched to a gene. Per the germline V gene, CDR1 is MNHEY and CDR2 is SMNVEV (reference sequence). The CDR3 sequence is 15 residues long. For the CDR3, the DNA is TGTGCCAGCAGCCCGGGGACTAGCGAAGTCGATGAGCAGTTCTTC. Protein sequence: CASSPGTSEVDEQFF.

Here the CDR3 reads CASSLGTAHGYTF. The CDR3 DNA follows: TGTGCCAGCAGCTTAGGGACGGCCCATGGCTACACCTTC. The chain has TRBV7-9 and TRBJ1-2; D not certain. CDR3 length: 13 residues. Germline CDR1 is SEHNR and CDR2 is FQNEAQ (reference sequence). V was trimmed by 1 base and J by 6 bases, leaving 9 bases between them.

The chain couples TRBV7-9 to TRBJ2-3; D ambiguous. The V end was cut by 5 bases, the J end by 6 bases, with 9 bases between. This CDR3 has 12 residues. Germline V gives CDR1 SEHNR, CDR2 FQNEAQ (reference sequence). As DNA, the CDR3 is TGTGCCAGCAGCCTCTCGGACGATACGCAGTATTTT. Translation gives CASSLSDDTQYF. The full variable domain, completed using reference TRBV7-9 and TRBJ2-3, is DTGVSQNPRHKITKRGQNVTFRCDPISEHNRLYWYRQTLGQGPEFLTYFQNEAQLEKSRLLSDRFSAERPKGSFSTLEIQRTEQGDSAMYLCASSLSDDTQYFGPGTRLTVL.

The chain carries TRBV5-4 and TRBJ1-4, with unresolved D. The V end lost 0 bases, the J end lost 8 bases, and 8 bases lay between the germline ends. Germline lookup yields CDR1 SGHNT and CDR2 YYREEE (reference sequence). This CDR3 has 13 amino acids. CDR3 nucleotide sequence: TGTGCCAGCAGCTTGGACGGAAAGGAAAAACTGTTTTTT. This gives the protein CASSLDGKEKLFF.

The rearrangement uses TRBV7-3 and TRBJ2-1; 11 bases line up with TRBD2. Germline assignment: CDR1 SGHTA and CDR2 FQGTGA. This CDR3 has 14 amino acids. V was pared by 4 bases and J by 8 bases, with 4 bases of the junction left unmatched. The CDR3 bases are TGTGCCAGCAGCTCTAGCGGGGGGATCGATGAGCAGTTCTTC. It encodes CASSSSGGIDEQFF. Drawing the rest from reference TRBV7-3 and TRBJ2-1, the complete variable domain is GAGVSQTPSNKVTEKGKYVELRCDPISGHTALYWYRQSLGQGPEFLIYFQGTGAADDSGLPNDRFFAVRPEGSVSTLKIQRTERGDSAVYLCASSSSGGIDEQFFGPGTRLTVL.